The text below deals with one TCR beta chain. The target antigen is unknown. The sample comes from a study of cytomegalovirus exposure and HLA in healthy donors. Study summary: In a later analysis, the 120 or so validation repertoires were reported to have used the same platform as the 600 to 800 first-cohort repertoires. Broader study findings: Subsequent analysis found a tendency for first-cohort TCR clusters to co-occur within the roughly 130 validation repertoires.

CDR3 length: 14 amino acids. V shed 6 bases and J shed 0 bases, with 9 bases lying between them. Looked up from germline, CDR1 is MGHDK and CDR2 is SYGVNS. Assay: immunoSEQ multiplex PCR; the TCRdb copy retains only in-frame clones and omits some. The sample carries about 73,000 clones, around 95% recorded once. The receptor's source is a man in his late teens or twenties in good health and CMV-seronegative. The gene calls are TRBV25-1 and TRBJ2-4, with no clear D. Sequenced: PBMCs. CDR3 region: CASREAVAKNIQYF. Written as DNA, the CDR3 is TGTGCCAGCAGAGAGGCCGTAGCCAAAAACATTCAGTACTTC.